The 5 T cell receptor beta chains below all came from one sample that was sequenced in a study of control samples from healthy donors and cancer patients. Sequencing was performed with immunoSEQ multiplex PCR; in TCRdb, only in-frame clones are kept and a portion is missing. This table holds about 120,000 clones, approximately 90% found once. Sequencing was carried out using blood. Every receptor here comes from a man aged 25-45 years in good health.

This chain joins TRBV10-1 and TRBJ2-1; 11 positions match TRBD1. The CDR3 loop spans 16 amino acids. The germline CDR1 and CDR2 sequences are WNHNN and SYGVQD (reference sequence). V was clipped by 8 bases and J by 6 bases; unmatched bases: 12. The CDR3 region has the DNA TGCGCCAGCGAGGGGCCGGTCGGACAGGGGGCCAATGAGCAGTTCTTC. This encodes CASEGPVGQGANEQFF.

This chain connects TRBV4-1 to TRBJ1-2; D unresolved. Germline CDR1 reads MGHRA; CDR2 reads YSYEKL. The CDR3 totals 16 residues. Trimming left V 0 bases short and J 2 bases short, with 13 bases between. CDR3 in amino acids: CASSQDRGATNYGYTF. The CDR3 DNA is TGCGCCAGCAGCCAAGACCGGGGAGCGACAAACTATGGCTACACCTTC.

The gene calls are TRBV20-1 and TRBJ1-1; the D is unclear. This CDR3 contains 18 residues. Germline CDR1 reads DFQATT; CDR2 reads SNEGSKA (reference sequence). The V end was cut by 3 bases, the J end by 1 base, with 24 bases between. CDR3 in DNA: TGCAGTGCTAGTCGAGTGTGGGCAGCTATCCCGGGGAACACTGAAGCTTTCTTT. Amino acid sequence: CSASRVWAAIPGNTEAFF.

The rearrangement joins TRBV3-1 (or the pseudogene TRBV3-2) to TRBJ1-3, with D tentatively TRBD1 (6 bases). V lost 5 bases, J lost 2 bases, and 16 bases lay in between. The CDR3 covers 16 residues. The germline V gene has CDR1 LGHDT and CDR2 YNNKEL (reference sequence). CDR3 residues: CASSVQGRGTGNTIYF. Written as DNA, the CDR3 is TGTGCCAGCAGCGTACAGGGTAGGGGCACTGGAAACACCATATATTTT.

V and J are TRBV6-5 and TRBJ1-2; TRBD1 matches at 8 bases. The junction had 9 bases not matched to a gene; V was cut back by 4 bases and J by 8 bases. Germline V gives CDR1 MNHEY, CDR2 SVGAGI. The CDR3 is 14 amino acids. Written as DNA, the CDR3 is TGTGCCAGCAGTTTCTCGGACAGGGCGGAGGGCTACACCTTC. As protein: CASSFSDRAEGYTF.